The 5 T cell receptor beta chains in this list originate from one sample, sequenced in a study of Tregs in tolerant kidney transplant recipients. Method: immunoSEQ multiplex PCR; TCRdb's copy keeps in-frame clones and lacks some. The data show approximately 60,000 clones, with less than 98% seen just once and 0.34% held by the top ten. Here the sequenced sample was Tregs from blood, taken before the transplant. The receptors were sampled from a human donor who received a combined kidney and bone marrow transplant.

The chain uses TRBV11-2 and TRBJ2-3; D gene uncertain. The CDR3 contains 13 residues. Germline lookup yields CDR1 SGHAT and CDR2 FQNNGV. Trimming removed 1 base from V and 7 bases from J, with 9 bases in between. This chain's CDR3 is CASSLARVNTQYF. CDR3 DNA sequence: TGTGCCAGCAGCTTAGCGCGCGTAAATACGCAGTATTTT.

This sequence joins TRBV6-5 and TRBJ1-1; TRBD1 matches 9 bases. V lost 4 bases, J lost 10 bases, and 10 bases stayed unmatched. This CDR3 contains 14 residues. Germline CDR1 reads MNHEY; CDR2 reads SVGAGI. CDR3 bases: TGTGCCAGCAGTTCAGCGCGACAGGGGGGAAGAGCTTTCTTT. Its protein product is CASSSARQGGRAFF.

The V gene is TRBV5-1, the J gene TRBJ2-2; 7 positions agree with TRBD2. This CDR3 has 16 residues. The V gene's germline CDR1 is SGHRS and CDR2 YFSETQ. V lost 2 bases to trimming and J lost 0 bases; unmatched junction nucleotides: 4. This CDR3 is CASSLSRGANTGELFF. Here the CDR3 DNA reads TGCGCCAGCAGCTTAAGTCGGGGGGCGAACACCGGGGAGCTGTTTTTT.

This sequence joins TRBV5-6 and TRBJ1-2, with D hard to call. The length of the CDR3 is 16 residues. Trimming took off 4 bases at V and 0 bases at J, with 16 bases between the two ends. The V gene's germline CDR1 is SGHDT and CDR2 YYEEEE. In DNA form, the CDR3 reads TGTGCCAGCAGCCGTTACGGGAGGGCTGCTAACTATGGCTACACCTTC. Protein product: CASSRYGRAANYGYTF.

The V gene is TRBV18, the J gene TRBJ1-2; possible D gene TRBD1, 5 bases. Germline-derived CDR1 and CDR2 are KGHSH and LQKENI. Trimming removed 5 bases from V and 0 bases from J, with 13 bases in between. This CDR3 has 15 residues. The CDR3 reads CASSFQSDTNYGYTF. CDR3 coding DNA: TGTGCCAGCTCATTTCAGTCGGACACTAACTATGGCTACACCTTC.